These 21 T cell receptor beta chains share one sample of origin, sequenced in a study of blood T cells in healthy people across ages. PCR was performed a second time for 7 to 11 cycles using a sample-barcoded 5' primer and a J-beta primer mix. TCRdb re-analysed the 5' RACE reads in MiXCR, keeping a single row per CDR3 protein. This table holds 1.5 million to 2 million distinct CDR3 sequences, roughly 30% found once. Sequences were obtained from blood. Receptors originate from a young woman in good health.

This clonotype is a singleton in its sample. This clone may be a read error of a much larger clone one base away. This chain links TRBV29-1 with TRBJ2-5; D perhaps matches TRBD2 (5 bases). The J call may be mistaken, given a closer DNA end match to TRBJ2-7. Germline CDR1 and CDR2: SQVTM and ANQGSEA. The CDR3 has 16 residues. This CDR3 reads CSSTGGDYRGSYEQYF. The CDR3 nucleotides read TGCAGCTCAACCGGAGGAGACTACCGGGGCTCCTACGAGCAGTACTTC.

This clonotype was seen at least ten times. V usage is TRBV27 and J usage is TRBJ2-7; D gene unclear. Trimming removed 6 bases at V and 4 bases at J, with 13 bases between. This CDR3 is built from 13 residues. Germline CDR1 reads MNHEY; CDR2 reads SMNVEV (reference sequence). The CDR3, as DNA: TGTGCCAGCAGAAAAGACCCAATATACGAGCAGTACTTC. Its protein is CASRKDPIYEQYF.

This chain connects TRBV20-1 to TRBJ2-5; 8 bases align to TRBD2. The J segment lost 7 bases and the V segment lost 5 bases, leaving 6 bases of the junction unmatched. The CDR3 totals 12 residues. In germline, CDR1 is DFQATT, CDR2 SNEGSKA (reference sequence). CDR3 coding DNA: TGCAGTGCTCCCCGGGGGGGTGCGACCCAGTACTTC. It specifies CSAPRGGATQYF.

The J gene is TRBJ2-5, the V gene TRBV2; TRBD2 matches at 8 bases. Trimming removed 4 bases from V and 1 base from J; junction bases left unmatched: 5. CDR1 SNHLY and CDR2 FYNNEI come from the germline V gene. The CDR3 contains 15 residues. The CDR3 DNA reads TGTGCCAGCAGTGGCGCAGCGGGGGCCCAAGAGACCCAGTACTTC. As protein: CASSGAAGAQETQYF.

This clonotype was seen at least ten times. The CDR3 DNA is TGTGCCAGCAGTCGCGGGATAACTTATGGCTACACCTTC. Its translation is CASSRGITYGYTF. This rearrangement joins TRBV12-3 or TRBV12-4 to TRBJ1-2, with D unclear. The CDR3 runs 13 residues. Trimming cost V 5 bases and J 5 bases, with 12 bases left between them.

This clonotype was picked up a small number of times. For the CDR3, the DNA is TGTGCCAGCAGCCAAGTTCGACTAGCGGGGGGTCGGAATGAGCAGTTCTTC. It encodes CASSQVRLAGGRNEQFF. The genes are TRBV3-1 and TRBJ2-1; 13 positions match TRBD2. V was clipped by 1 base and J by 7 bases; unmatched bases: 7. CDR1 LGHDT and CDR2 YNNKEL come from the germline V gene (reference sequence). This CDR3 spans 17 amino acids.

This clonotype has more than one count but fewer than ten. This sequence joins TRBV27 and TRBJ2-1; TRBD2 matches 8 bases. The length of the CDR3 is 13 residues. Unmatched junction bases numbered 7, after V lost 3 bases and J lost 12 bases. CDR1 is MNHEY and CDR2 is SMNVEV in the germline V gene (reference sequence). The CDR3 protein is CASSFAGGRSQFF. The CDR3, as DNA: TGTGCCAGCAGTTTCGCGGGAGGTCGGTCGCAGTTCTTC.

The chain uses TRBV2 and TRBJ2-4; either TRBD1 or TRBD2 may fit D (5 bases each). CDR1 is SNHLY, CDR2 FYNNEI, per germline. This CDR3 is built from 14 residues. V dropped 4 bases and J dropped 13 bases, with 20 bases sitting between them. In nucleotides, the CDR3 is TGTGCCAGCAGTGTTCGGACATCTCTAGGGGAGCAGTACTTC. Protein: CASSVRTSLGEQYF.

V usage is TRBV7-2 and J usage is TRBJ2-1, with 13 bases lining up with TRBD2. This CDR3 contains 18 residues. Per the germline V gene, CDR1 is SGHTA and CDR2 is FQGNSA. J was trimmed by 4 bases and V by 2 bases; bases with no gene match: 8. In nucleotides, the CDR3 is TGTGCCAGCAGCTTAACTAGCGGGAGGGGTTCGAAGTACAATGAGCAGTTCTTC. It encodes CASSLTSGRGSKYNEQFF. The whole variable domain, filled in from reference TRBV7-2 and TRBJ2-1, reads GAGVSQSPSNKVTEKGKDVELRCDPISGHTALYWYRQSLGQGLEFLIYFQGNSAPDKSGLPSDRFSAERTGGSVSTLTIQRTQQEDSAVYLCASSLTSGRGSKYNEQFFGPGTRLTVL.

This chain links TRBV18 with TRBJ2-1; D is perhaps TRBD1 (6 bases). The V gene's germline CDR1 is KGHSH and CDR2 LQKENI. The CDR3 sequence is 16 residues long. The V end was cut by 2 bases, the J end by 4 bases, with 15 bases between. The CDR3, as DNA: TGTGCCAGCTCACCAGAAACGGACAGCCTTTACAATGAGCAGTTCTTC. This gives the protein CASSPETDSLYNEQFF.

This clonotype was observed a handful of times. The rearrangement links TRBV3-1 to TRBJ2-3; D not resolved. Germline V gives CDR1 LGHDT, CDR2 YNNKEL (reference sequence). V dropped 10 bases and J dropped 2 bases, with 13 bases sitting between them. The CDR3 is made up of 13 amino acids. CDR3 DNA sequence: TGTGCCACAAAAGCCTCATACACAGATACGCAGTATTTT. It yields the protein CATKASYTDTQYF.

This clonotype turned up a few times. The V and J genes are TRBV7-2 and TRBJ2-5; unclear D gene. Trimming stripped 5 bases from V and 4 bases from J, with 14 bases between. This CDR3 region has 14 residues. Looked up from germline, CDR1 is SGHTA and CDR2 is FQGNSA. The CDR3, as DNA: TGTGCCAGCAGCCCTGACCGGTACCGAGAGACCCAGTACTTC. This sequence encodes CASSPDRYRETQYF.

Note on this clonotype: A read error is possible here, since a much larger clone lies one base away. The chain joins TRBV2 to TRBJ2-7, with 7 nucleotides matching TRBD2. Germline values: CDR1 SNHLY, CDR2 FYNNEI. The CDR3 length is 17 residues. CDR3 DNA sequence: TGTGCCGGCAGTGGTCTTCCGGGACTAACACAGATCTACGAGCAGTACTTC. Protein: CAGSGLPGLTQIYEQYF.

The gene calls are TRBV7-2 and TRBJ2-7; D may be TRBD2 (6 bases). Germline V gene data show CDR1 as SGHTA and CDR2 as FQGNSA. Trimming cost V 6 bases and J 2 bases, with 17 bases left between them. CDR3 length equals 15 residues. The CDR3 DNA is TGTGCCAGCAGTCCCTTGGGCGGGGCGACCTACGAGCAGTACTTC. Translated: CASSPLGGATYEQYF.

This clonotype was counted between two and nine times. The chain has TRBV27 and TRBJ2-4; 8 bases agree with TRBD1. The CDR3 sequence is 14 residues long. V lost 6 bases to trimming and J lost 2 bases; unmatched junction nucleotides: 3. CDR1 and CDR2 (germline): MNHEY, SMNVEV (reference sequence). CDR3 residues: CASRQGDTKNIQYF. The DNA of the CDR3 is TGTGCCAGCAGACAGGGGGACACCAAAAACATTCAGTACTTC.

V gene TRBV10-3 combines with J gene TRBJ2-7; D is possibly TRBD2 (6 bases). There are 18 residues in the CDR3. V lost 0 bases, J lost 3 bases, and 21 bases lay in between. Per germline, CDR1 ENHRY and CDR2 SYGVKD. CDR3 DNA sequence: TGTGCCATCAGTGAGTCGGGGGGTTACCTCCTGTCTATCTACGAGCAGTACTTC. It codes for CAISESGGYLLSIYEQYF.

As for this clonotype: This may arise from a read error, as a much more abundant clone is one base away. The V and J genes are TRBV20-1 and TRBJ2-1; TRBD1 agrees at 10 bases. The V segment lost 3 bases and the J segment 7 bases; nucleotides outside the gene matches: 9. This CDR3 contains 15 residues. Per the germline V gene, CDR1 is DFQATT and CDR2 is SNEGSKA (reference sequence). The CDR3 sequence is CSASRDRGYGNEQFF. CDR3 nucleotides: TGCAGTGCTAGCCGGGACAGGGGCTATGGGAATGAGCAGTTCTTC.

The sample holds a few counts of this clonotype. This chain connects TRBV2 to TRBJ2-5; D is possibly TRBD1 or TRBD2 (5 bases each). The V and J ends lost 1 base and 5 bases respectively, with 11 bases between them. This CDR3 is 14 amino acids long. Germline-derived CDR1 and CDR2 are SNHLY and FYNNEI. In DNA form, the CDR3 reads TGTGCCAGCAGTGAAGGGGGGACCTTTGAGACCCAGTACTTC. Encoded protein: CASSEGGTFETQYF.

About this clonotype itself: At one of its ends the junction is not consistent with the germline gene, which may arise from a read error. The chain has TRBV5-5 and TRBJ2-2, with 9 bases fitting TRBD2. There are 15 residues in the CDR3. Per germline, CDR1 SGHKS and CDR2 YYEKEE (reference sequence). The CDR3, as DNA: TGTGCCATCAGCTTGGCCGCGGGAGGGACCGGGGAGCTGTTTTTT. Its translation is CAISLAAGGTGELFF.

This clonotype was found a few times. V usage is TRBV6-2 or TRBV6-3 and J usage is TRBJ2-3, with TRBD2 matching over 8 bases. This CDR3 is built from 15 residues. Germline-derived CDR1 and CDR2 are MNHEY and SVGEGT. The V gene end was trimmed by 0 bases and the J gene end by 4 bases; junction bases not matched to a gene: 3. The CDR3 is CASSYSRAGADTQYF. The CDR3 nucleotides read TGTGCCAGCAGTTACTCGAGAGCGGGGGCAGATACGCAGTATTTT.

This clonotype was observed a few times. V gene TRBV18 combines with J gene TRBJ2-5; no clear D gene. V lost 3 bases and J 1 base, leaving 6 bases between the germline ends. The CDR3 has 13 amino acids. The germline gives CDR1 KGHSH, CDR2 LQKENI. CDR3 DNA: TGTGCCAGCTCACCCGAGACCCAAGAGACCCAGTACTTC. Its translation is CASSPETQETQYF.